Sequencing of this T cell receptor beta chain was carried out in a study of blood T cell repertoires in COVID-19. Study at large: Material from acute and convalescent COVID-19 was sourced from the United States, Italy and Spain. T cells, B-cell-depleted T cells, or PBMCs provided the cDNA or gDNA that served as material.

CDR3 size: 16 residues. V shed 0 bases, J shed 4 bases, and the junction held 4 bases outside the gene matches. Germline CDR1 SGHDN, CDR2 FVKESK. Assay: immunoSEQ multiplex PCR; the TCRdb copy retains only in-frame clones and omits some. The repertoire has 210,000 or so clones, around 80% of them found once; the top ten carry 2.9%. This sequence joins TRBV14 and TRBJ2-2, with TRBD1 identical over 8 bases. The origin of this receptor is a man between 50 and 59 years old with active or convalescent COVID-19. The sample comprised peripheral blood. For the CDR3, the DNA is TGTGCCAGCAGCCAAGACAGGGGGCGGATCACCGGGGAGCTGTTTTTT. This translates into CASSQDRGRITGELFF.